This is a list of T cell receptor beta chains from one sample in a study of T cell clonotyping in hematopoietic cell transplantation. The protocol was immunoSEQ multiplex PCR, while the TCRdb copy is restricted to in-frame clones and leaves out a portion. The sample includes 65,000 to 80,000 clones, approximately 95% of them seen just once. The specimen comprised peripheral blood mononuclear cells, sampled before stem cell transplant. Every receptor here comes from a woman aged 45 to 65 with acute myeloid leukemia. Some clones in this sample may be carry-over from other donors' samples. Each CDR3 is given with its conserved first and last residue. The D gene is left open where the match is weak. Rows give clone size only sometimes, using once, few, many, or a class for an expanded clone.

d_call j_call cdr3_length v_call clone_size cdr3_nt cdr3_aa
- TRBJ2-7 14 TRBV27 - TGTGCCAGCAGTTTATCGGGCTACCGGTACGAGCAGTACTTC CASSLSGYRYEQYF
TRBD2 TRBJ2-7 15 TRBV2 - TGTGCCAGCAGGGAAGGACTAGCGGGTAACTACGAGCAGTACTTC CASREGLAGNYEQYF
- TRBJ1-1 17 TRBV6-7 - TGTGCCAGCAGTTACCCCTATATGGGGACGGTGAACACTGAAGCTTTCTTT CASSYPYMGTVNTEAFF
- TRBJ1-4 15 TRBV5-4 - TGTGCCAGCAGCTTGGACTCTTCAACTAATGAAAAACTGTTTTTT CASSLDSSTNEKLFF
TRBD1 TRBJ1-5 14 TRBV7-2 - TGTGCCAGCAGCGCCGGACAGGGGAGTCAGCCCCAGCATTTT CASSAGQGSQPQHF
- TRBJ1-5 12 TRBV30 once TGTGCCTGGAGTGTAGAAGGGCTGCCCCAGCATTTT CAWSVEGLPQHF
TRBD1 TRBJ2-7 14 TRBV6-1 - TGTGCCAGCAGACCAGTGGACAGGGCCTACGAGCAGTACTTC CASRPVDRAYEQYF
TRBD2 TRBJ2-2 13 TRBV27 once TGTGCCAGCAAGACTAGCGGGACTGGGGAGCTGTTTTTT CASKTSGTGELFF
TRBD2 TRBJ2-7 15 TRBV28 - TGTGCCAGCAGTACCCGGGGGAGGGCATCCTACGAGCAGTACTTC CASSTRGRASYEQYF
- TRBJ2-7 14 TRBV7-8 - TGTGCCAGCAGCTTGTCGGGCGGGTCCTCCGAGCAGTACTTC CASSLSGGSSEQYF
- TRBJ1-5 14 TRBV4-2 - TGTGCCAGCAGCCAAGAGTACAGCAATCAGCCCCAGCATTTT CASSQEYSNQPQHF
- TRBJ1-1 13 TRBV11-2 - TGTGCCAGCAGCTTAGAAGGGATGACTGAAGCTTTCTTT CASSLEGMTEAFF
- TRBJ1-2 13 TRBV6-5 - TGTGCCAGCACTAACCGGGGGAATTATGGCTACACCTTC CASTNRGNYGYTF
- TRBJ1-6 15 TRBV11-1 - TGTGCCAGCAGCTTATTACATAGGTCGGATTCACCCCTCCACTTT CASSLLHRSDSPLHF
TRBD1 TRBJ1-2 16 TRBV7-2 - TGTGCCAGCAGCTTAGCTCTGGGACAGTCCTCTTATGGCTACACCTTC CASSLALGQSSYGYTF
- TRBJ2-7 11 TRBV20-1 - TGCAGTGCTCTAGGGCCCTACGAGCAGTACTTC CSALGPYEQYF
- TRBJ1-4 14 TRBV2 - TGTGCCAGCAGGGGCGCTGGAAAGAATGAAAAACTGTTTTTT CASRGAGKNEKLFF